This TCR beta chain was captured by sequencing in a study of tumor-infiltrating lymphocytes in primary liver carcinoma. Researchers generated TCR beta cDNA from roughly 500 ng of total RNA, relying on a constant-region primer. What produced the TCR beta libraries was three nested multiplex PCR rounds using slightly modified ARM-PCR. A C-beta reverse primer was combined with TRBV1-TRBV30 forward primers in the first two PCR rounds, and each round had about 10 cycles. Using its own MiXCR run on the multiplex PCR reads, TCRdb lists one record per CDR3 protein. The table has just over 300,000 distinct CDR3 sequences, about 50% seen once; the top ten hold about a sixth. Germline V gives CDR1 SGHDT, CDR2 YYEEEE. V shed 1 base and J shed 4 bases, with 9 bases lying between them. CDR3 length: 15 residues. This clonotype was counted only a few times. Its specificity is not known. In addition to blood RNA drawn from unsorted whole blood, germline DNA was extracted.

Study results and caveats: Tumors significantly exceeded blood in top-250-clone fraction (p = 0.039).

This clonotype originated in a woman in her 30s with primary liver carcinoma and hepatitis B virus infection. The chain is built from TRBV5-6 and TRBJ2-6, with a tentative D call TRBD1 (5 bases). The sequenced material came from peripheral blood. The CDR3 nucleotides read TGTGCCAGCAGCTTGTTGGGGCCAGGGGCCAACGTCCTGACTTTC. It specifies CASSLLGPGANVLTF. The complete variable domain, with remaining parts taken from reference TRBV5-6 and TRBJ2-6, reads DAGVTQSPTHLIKTRGQQVTLRCSPKSGHDTVSWYQQALGQGPQFIFQYYEEEERQRGNFPDRFSGHQFPNYSSELNVNALLLGDSALYLCASSLLGPGANVLTFGAGSRLTVL.